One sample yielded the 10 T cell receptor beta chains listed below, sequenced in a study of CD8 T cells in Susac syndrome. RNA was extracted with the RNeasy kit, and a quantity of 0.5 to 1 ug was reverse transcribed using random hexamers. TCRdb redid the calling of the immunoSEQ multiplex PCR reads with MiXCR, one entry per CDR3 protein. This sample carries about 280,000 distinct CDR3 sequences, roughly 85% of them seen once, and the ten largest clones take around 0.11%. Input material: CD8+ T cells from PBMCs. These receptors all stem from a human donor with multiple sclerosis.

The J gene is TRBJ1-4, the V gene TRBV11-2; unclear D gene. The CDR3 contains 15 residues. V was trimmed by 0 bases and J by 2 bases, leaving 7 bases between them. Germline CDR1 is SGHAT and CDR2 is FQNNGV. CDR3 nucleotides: TGTGCCAGCAGCTTAGATGTGCTTACTAATGAAAAACTGTTTTTT. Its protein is CASSLDVLTNEKLFF.

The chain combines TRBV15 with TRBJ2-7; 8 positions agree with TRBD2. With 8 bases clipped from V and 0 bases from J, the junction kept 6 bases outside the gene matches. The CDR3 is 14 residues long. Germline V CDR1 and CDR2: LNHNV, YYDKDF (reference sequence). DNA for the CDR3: TGTGCCACCGACCCCGGGACTAGCTCCTACGAGCAGTACTTC. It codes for CATDPGTSSYEQYF.

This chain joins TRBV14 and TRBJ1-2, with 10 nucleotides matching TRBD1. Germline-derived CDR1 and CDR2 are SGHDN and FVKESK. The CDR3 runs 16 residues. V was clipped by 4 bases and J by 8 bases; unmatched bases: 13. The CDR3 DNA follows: TGTGCCAGCAGCCCGACGAGGGGACAGGGGAGGGGAGGCTACACCTTC. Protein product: CASSPTRGQGRGGYTF.

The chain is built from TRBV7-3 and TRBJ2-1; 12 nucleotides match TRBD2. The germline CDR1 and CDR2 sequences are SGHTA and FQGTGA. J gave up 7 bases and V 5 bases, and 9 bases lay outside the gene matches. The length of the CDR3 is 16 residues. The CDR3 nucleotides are TGTGCCAGCAGCCCCCTAGCGGGAGGGCGAATTAATGAGCAGTTCTTC. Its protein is CASSPLAGGRINEQFF.

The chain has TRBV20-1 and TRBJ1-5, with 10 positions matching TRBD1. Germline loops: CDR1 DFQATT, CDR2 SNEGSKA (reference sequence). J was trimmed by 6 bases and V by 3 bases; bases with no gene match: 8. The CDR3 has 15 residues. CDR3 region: CSASPGQGLGQPQHF. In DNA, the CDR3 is TGCAGTGCTAGTCCGGGACAGGGGTTGGGTCAGCCCCAGCATTTT.

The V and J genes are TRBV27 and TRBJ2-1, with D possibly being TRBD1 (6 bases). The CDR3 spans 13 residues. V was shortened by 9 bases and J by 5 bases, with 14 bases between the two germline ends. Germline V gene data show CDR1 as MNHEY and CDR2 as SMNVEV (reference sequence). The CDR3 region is CASRDIRDNEQFF. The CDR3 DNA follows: TGTGCCAGTAGGGACATCCGCGACAATGAGCAGTTCTTC.

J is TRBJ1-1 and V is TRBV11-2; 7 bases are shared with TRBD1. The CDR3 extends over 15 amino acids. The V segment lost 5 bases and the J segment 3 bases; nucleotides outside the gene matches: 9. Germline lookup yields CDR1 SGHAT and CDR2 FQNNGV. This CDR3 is CASSRGDREYTEAFF. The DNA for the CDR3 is TGTGCCAGCAGCCGGGGCGACAGGGAGTACACTGAAGCTTTCTTT.

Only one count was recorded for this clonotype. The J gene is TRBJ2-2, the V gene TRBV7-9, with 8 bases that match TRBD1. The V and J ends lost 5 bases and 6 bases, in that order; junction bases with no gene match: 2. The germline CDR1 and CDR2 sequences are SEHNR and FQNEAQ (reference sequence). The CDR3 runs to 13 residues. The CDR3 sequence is CASSPGGSGELFF. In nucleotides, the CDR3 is TGTGCCAGCAGCCCAGGGGGCTCCGGGGAGCTGTTTTTT.

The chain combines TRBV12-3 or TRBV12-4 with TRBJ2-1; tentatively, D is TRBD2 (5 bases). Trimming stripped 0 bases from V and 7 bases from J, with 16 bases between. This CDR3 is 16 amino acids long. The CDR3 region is CASSLAQRPAENEQFF. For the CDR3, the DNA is TGTGCCAGCAGTTTAGCGCAGCGGCCTGCGGAAAATGAGCAGTTCTTC.

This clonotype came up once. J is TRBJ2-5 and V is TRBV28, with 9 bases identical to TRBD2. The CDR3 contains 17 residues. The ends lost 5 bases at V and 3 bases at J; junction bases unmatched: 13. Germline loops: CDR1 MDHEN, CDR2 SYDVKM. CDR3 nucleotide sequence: TGTGCCAGCAGTGGACCAGAGGGCGGGAGGGTAGAAGAGACCCAGTACTTC. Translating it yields CASSGPEGGRVEETQYF.